One sample yielded the 20 T cell receptor beta chains listed below, sequenced in a study of blood T cell repertoires in COVID-19. The method was immunoSEQ multiplex PCR; TCRdb's version includes in-frame clones alone and lacks a portion of them. The data hold 160,000 or so clones, with over 90% observed a single time. Sequenced input: peripheral blood. These receptors were collected from a woman aged 60-70 years with COVID-19, enrolled during active disease.

The chain has TRBV6-1 and TRBJ1-1, with D uncertain. The CDR3 runs 13 residues. CDR1 is MNHNS and CDR2 is SASEGT in the germline V gene. V lost 3 bases to trimming and J lost 4 bases, with 9 bases between them. The chain's CDR3 is CASSDGTATEAFF. In DNA, the CDR3 is TGTGCCAGCAGTGATGGTACAGCCACTGAAGCTTTCTTT.

V gene TRBV18 combines with J gene TRBJ1-4; 9 nucleotides line up with TRBD1. Trimming took 0 bases from V and 6 from J; bases not matched to a gene: 5. CDR1 is KGHSH, CDR2 LQKENI, per germline. This CDR3 contains 16 residues. The CDR3 is CASSPPGQGRYEKLFF. CDR3 DNA sequence: TGTGCCAGCTCACCACCGGGACAGGGTCGGTATGAAAAACTGTTTTTT. Filled out from reference TRBV18 and TRBJ1-4, the complete variable domain reads NAGVMQNPRHLVRRRGQEARLRCSPMKGHSHVYWYRQLPEEGLKFMVYLQKENIIDESGMPKERFSAEFPKEGPSILRIQQVVRGDSAAYFCASSPPGQGRYEKLFFGSGTQLSVL.

This clone was recorded once. The chain joins TRBV7-2 to TRBJ2-7; D gene uncertain. The germline V gene has CDR1 SGHTA and CDR2 FQGNSA. The CDR3 totals 12 residues. Trimming pared 4 bases from V and 6 bases from J, leaving 10 bases between. The CDR3 is CASSSLLGEQYF. The CDR3 DNA is TGTGCCAGCAGCTCACTATTGGGCGAGCAGTACTTC. The full variable domain, completed using reference TRBV7-2 and TRBJ2-7, is GAGVSQSPSNKVTEKGKDVELRCDPISGHTALYWYRQSLGQGLEFLIYFQGNSAPDKSGLPSDRFSAERTGGSVSTLTIQRTQQEDSAVYLCASSSLLGEQYFGPGTRLTVT.

The chain carries TRBV18 and TRBJ1-2, with 9 nucleotides matching TRBD1. Trimming removed 0 bases from V and 2 bases from J; junction bases left unmatched: 1. The CDR3 covers 15 residues. CDR1 and CDR2 from the germline V gene are KGHSH and LQKENI. The CDR3 here is CASSPPGTGNYGYTF. CDR3 DNA: TGTGCCAGCTCACCACCCGGGACAGGGAACTATGGCTACACCTTC.

CDR3 coding DNA: TGTGCCAGCAGCTTAGCGGCGAACACCGGGGAGCTGTTTTTT. Translated: CASSLAANTGELFF. The chain recombines TRBV11-3 with TRBJ2-2; no clear D gene. Germline loops: CDR1 SGHNT, CDR2 YENEEA. This CDR3 has 14 amino acids. The V end was cut by 1 base, the J end by 0 bases, with 3 bases between.

V usage is TRBV5-4 and J usage is TRBJ2-7; TRBD1 agrees at 7 bases. CDR3 length equals 16 residues. V lost 0 bases and J lost 6; bases outside the gene matches: 12. CDR1 and CDR2 from the germline V gene are SGHNT and YYREEE (reference sequence). The CDR3 protein is CASSLDPDRSVGEQYF. CDR3 DNA sequence: TGTGCCAGCAGCTTGGATCCGGACAGGAGCGTAGGCGAGCAGTACTTC.

The rearrangement links TRBV11-2 to TRBJ2-1; the match to TRBD2 covers 8 bases. This CDR3 is built from 15 residues. In germline, CDR1 is SGHAT, CDR2 FQNNGV. V shed 3 bases and J 4 bases; nucleotides not matched to a gene: 5. CDR3 in DNA: TGTGCCAGCAGCTTTTCGGGGGGGCCGTACAATGAGCAGTTCTTC. Its protein is CASSFSGGPYNEQFF.

The rearrangement uses TRBV7-2 and TRBJ1-2; D is unresolved. The CDR3 spans 13 residues. In germline, CDR1 is SGHTA, CDR2 FQGNSA. Trimming stripped 3 bases from V and 6 bases from J, with 11 bases between. CDR3 region: CASSFAGRDGYTF. CDR3 nucleotide sequence: TGTGCCAGCAGCTTTGCGGGGAGGGATGGCTACACCTTC.

The CDR3 nucleotides are TGTGCCATCAGTGGGACAGACTTTGAAGCTTTCTTT. This translates into CAISGTDFEAFF. The chain links TRBV10-3 to TRBJ1-1, with D perhaps TRBD1 (6 bases). CDR3 length: 12 residues. In germline, CDR1 is ENHRY, CDR2 SYGVKD. V gave up 4 bases and J gave up 7 bases, with 10 bases separating them.

The chain recombines TRBV11-2 with TRBJ1-2, with D perhaps TRBD1 (6 bases). Between the trimmed V and J ends, which lost 1 base and 6 bases, there was a span of 15 bases. CDR1 and CDR2 (germline): SGHAT, FQNNGV. This CDR3 is 15 amino acids long. The CDR3 region has the DNA TGTGCCAGCAGCTTAGGAGGGGGGGCTCTGGATGGCTACACCTTC. It encodes CASSLGGGALDGYTF. Variable domain in full (rest from reference TRBV11-2 and TRBJ1-2): EAGVAQSPRYKIIEKRQSVAFWCNPISGHATLYWYQQILGQGPKLLIQFQNNGVVDDSQLPKDRFSAERLKGVDSTLKIQPAKLEDSAVYLCASSLGGGALDGYTFGSGTRLTVV.

This clone has only one observation. The chain uses TRBV20-1 and TRBJ1-2, with D perhaps matching TRBD1 (5 bases). V lost 3 bases and J lost 2, with 13 bases in between. Germline CDR1 DFQATT, CDR2 SNEGSKA (reference sequence). This CDR3 region has 14 residues. CDR3 nucleotides: TGCAGTGCTAGTGGCTCGGGGGGAAACTATGGCTACACCTTC. Amino acid sequence: CSASGSGGNYGYTF.

This clone was observed a single time. The V and J genes are TRBV11-2 and TRBJ1-3; no firm D call. Germline V lookup: CDR1 SGHAT, CDR2 FQNNGV. This CDR3 spans 16 amino acids. Trimming pared 0 bases from V and 0 bases from J, leaving 9 bases between. The CDR3 nucleotides are TGTGCCAGCAGCTTAGATCGCGATTTCTCTGGAAACACCATATATTTT. Its translation: CASSLDRDFSGNTIYF.

The chain employs TRBV7-2 and TRBJ1-2; tentative D call: TRBD1 (6 bases). This CDR3 is 14 amino acids long. Germline assignment: CDR1 SGHTA and CDR2 FQGNSA. V was pared by 5 bases and J by 3 bases, with 13 bases between. This CDR3 reads CASSDRQGYYGYTF. CDR3 DNA sequence: TGTGCCAGCAGCGACCGGCAGGGGTACTATGGCTACACCTTC.

The chain uses TRBV7-2 and TRBJ1-6; possible D gene TRBD1, 6 bases. CDR1 and CDR2 from the germline V gene are SGHTA and FQGNSA. V lost 5 bases and J lost 0, with 14 bases in between. The CDR3 contains 17 residues. The CDR3 protein is CASSHSGGGSYNSPLHF. The CDR3 nucleotides are TGTGCCAGCAGCCATAGTGGGGGCGGCTCCTATAATTCACCCCTCCACTTT.

The rearrangement uses TRBV4-3 and TRBJ2-7; 7 nucleotides align to TRBD1. This CDR3 comprises 15 residues. V gave up 1 base and J gave up 4 bases; unmatched junction bases: 7. The germline V gene has CDR1 LGHNA and CDR2 YSLEER. CDR3: CASSQALGTVYEQYF. CDR3 in DNA: TGCGCCAGCAGCCAAGCCCTCGGGACAGTTTACGAGCAGTACTTC.

This clone was seen a few times. V gene TRBV7-9 combines with J gene TRBJ1-2; 7 bases are a match to TRBD1. V lost 6 bases to trimming and J lost 2 bases; unmatched junction nucleotides: 18. Germline V gives CDR1 SEHNR, CDR2 FQNEAQ (reference sequence). The CDR3 has 18 residues. CDR3 residues: CASSQSLPDRPGNYGYTF. As DNA, the CDR3 is TGTGCCAGCAGTCAAAGCTTACCGGACAGGCCGGGCAACTATGGCTACACCTTC. Full variable domain (outside the CDR3, taken from reference TRBV7-9 and TRBJ1-2): DTGVSQNPRHKITKRGQNVTFRCDPISEHNRLYWYRQTLGQGPEFLTYFQNEAQLEKSRLLSDRFSAERPKGSFSTLEIQRTEQGDSAMYLCASSQSLPDRPGNYGYTFGSGTRLTVV.

The chain couples TRBV7-9 to TRBJ2-1; 9 nucleotides line up with TRBD2. J was trimmed by 11 bases and V by 7 bases; bases with no gene match: 18. Germline values: CDR1 SEHNR, CDR2 FQNEAQ (reference sequence). The CDR3 totals 16 residues. CDR3 bases: TGTGCCAGCACCAAGCCGGGGAATAGCGGGGGAAACAAGCAGTTCTTC. It encodes CASTKPGNSGGNKQFF.

The CDR3 is CASSWGGPRNSPLHF. The CDR3 DNA is TGTGCCAGCAGTTGGGGGGGGCCGAGAAATTCACCCCTCCACTTT. This sequence joins TRBV7-2 and TRBJ1-6; a weak D match, TRBD1 (6 bases). Germline assignment: CDR1 SGHTA and CDR2 FQGNSA. CDR3 length: 15 amino acids. Trimming stripped 6 bases from V and 7 bases from J, with 16 bases between.

The chain carries TRBV5-1 and TRBJ2-1, with a weak D call TRBD2 (7 bases). V shed 2 bases and J shed 5 bases, with 11 bases lying between them. The CDR3 is made up of 14 amino acids. CDR1 and CDR2 (germline): SGHRS, YFSETQ. This CDR3 is CASSFTGRDNEQFF. The CDR3 nucleotides are TGCGCCAGCAGCTTTACAGGGAGGGACAATGAGCAGTTCTTC.

The chain carries TRBV19 and TRBJ1-5, with D unresolved. V was clipped by 1 base and J by 2 bases, with 9 bases between them. Germline CDR1 reads LNHDA; CDR2 reads SQIVND (reference sequence). This CDR3 is 15 amino acids long. The CDR3 bases are TGTGCCAGTAGTATAGGAGAGATCCGCAATCAGCCCCAGCATTTT. Translation gives CASSIGEIRNQPQHF.